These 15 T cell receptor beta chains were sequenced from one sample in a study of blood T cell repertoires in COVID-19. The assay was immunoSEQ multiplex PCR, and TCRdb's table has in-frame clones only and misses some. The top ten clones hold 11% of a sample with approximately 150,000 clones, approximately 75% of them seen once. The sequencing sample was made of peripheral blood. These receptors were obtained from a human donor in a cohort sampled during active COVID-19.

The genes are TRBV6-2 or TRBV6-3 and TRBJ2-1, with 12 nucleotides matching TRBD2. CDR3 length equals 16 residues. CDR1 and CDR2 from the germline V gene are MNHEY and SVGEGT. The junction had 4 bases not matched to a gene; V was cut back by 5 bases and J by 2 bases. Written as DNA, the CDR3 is TGTGCCAGCAGTCTGCTAGCGGGAGGGCCCTACAATGAGCAGTTCTTC. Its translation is CASSLLAGGPYNEQFF.

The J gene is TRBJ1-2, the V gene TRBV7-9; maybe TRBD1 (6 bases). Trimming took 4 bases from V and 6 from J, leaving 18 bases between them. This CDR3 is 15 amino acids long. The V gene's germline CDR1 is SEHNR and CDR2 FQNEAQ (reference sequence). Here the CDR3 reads CASSSTRGPGHGYTF. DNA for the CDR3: TGTGCCAGCAGCTCCACGCGGGGGCCCGGGCATGGCTACACCTTC.

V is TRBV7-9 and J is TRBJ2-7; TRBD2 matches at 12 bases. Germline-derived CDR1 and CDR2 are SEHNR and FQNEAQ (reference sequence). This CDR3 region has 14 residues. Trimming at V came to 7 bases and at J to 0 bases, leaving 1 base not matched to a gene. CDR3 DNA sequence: TGTGCCAGCACGACTAGCGGGGGCTCCTACGAGCAGTACTTC. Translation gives CASTTSGGSYEQYF.

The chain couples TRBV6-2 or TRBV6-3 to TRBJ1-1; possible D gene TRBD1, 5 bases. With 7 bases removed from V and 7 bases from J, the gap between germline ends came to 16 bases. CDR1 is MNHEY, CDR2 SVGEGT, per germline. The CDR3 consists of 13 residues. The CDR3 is CASIPRHRLEAFF. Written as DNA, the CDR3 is TGTGCCAGCATCCCTCGGCACAGGCTTGAAGCTTTCTTT.

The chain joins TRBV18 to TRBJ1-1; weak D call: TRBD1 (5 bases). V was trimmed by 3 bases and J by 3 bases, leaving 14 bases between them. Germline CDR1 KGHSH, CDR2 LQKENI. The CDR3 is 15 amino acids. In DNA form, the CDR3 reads TGTGCCAGCTCACCGTACCAGGGTTGGGACACTGAAGCTTTCTTT. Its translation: CASSPYQGWDTEAFF.

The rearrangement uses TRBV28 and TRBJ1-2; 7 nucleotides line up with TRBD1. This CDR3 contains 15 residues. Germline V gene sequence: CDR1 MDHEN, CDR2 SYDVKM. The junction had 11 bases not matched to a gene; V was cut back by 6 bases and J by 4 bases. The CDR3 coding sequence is TGTGCCAGCAGCTGGGGACAGCCCACGGCCTATGGCTACACCTTC. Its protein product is CASSWGQPTAYGYTF.

CDR3 protein: CASSRRWGGAGNNEQFF. The CDR3 nucleotides are TGTGCCAGTAGCCGAAGATGGGGCGGGGCTGGAAACAATGAGCAGTTCTTC. V usage is TRBV19 and J usage is TRBJ2-1, with D perhaps matching TRBD2 (6 bases). CDR3 length equals 17 residues. Germline V lookup: CDR1 LNHDA, CDR2 SQIVND (reference sequence). V lost 6 bases to trimming and J lost 5 bases, with 23 bases between them.

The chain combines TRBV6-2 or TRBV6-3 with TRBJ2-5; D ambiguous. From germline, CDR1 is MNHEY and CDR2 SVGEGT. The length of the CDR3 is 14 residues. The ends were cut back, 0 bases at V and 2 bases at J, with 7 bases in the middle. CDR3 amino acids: CASSYSSRQETQYF. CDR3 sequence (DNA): TGTGCCAGCAGTTACTCGAGCCGTCAAGAGACCCAGTACTTC.

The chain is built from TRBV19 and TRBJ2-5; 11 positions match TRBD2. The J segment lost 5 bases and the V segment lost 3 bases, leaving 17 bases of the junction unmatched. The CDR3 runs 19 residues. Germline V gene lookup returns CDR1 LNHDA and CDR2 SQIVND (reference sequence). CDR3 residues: CASSIARLAGFGGTETQYF. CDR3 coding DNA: TGTGCCAGTAGTATCGCCCGACTAGCGGGGTTCGGGGGTACGGAGACCCAGTACTTC. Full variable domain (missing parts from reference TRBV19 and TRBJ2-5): DGGITQSPKYLFRKEGQNVTLSCEQNLNHDAMYWYRQDPGQGLRLIYYSQIVNDFQKGDIAEGYSVSREKKESFPLTVTSAQKNPTAFYLCASSIARLAGFGGTETQYFGPGTRLLVL.

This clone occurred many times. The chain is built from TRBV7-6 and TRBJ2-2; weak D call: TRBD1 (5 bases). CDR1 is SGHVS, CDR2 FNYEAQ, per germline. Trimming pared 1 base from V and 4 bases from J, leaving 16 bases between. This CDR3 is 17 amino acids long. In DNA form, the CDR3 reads TGTGCCAGCAGCTTAGGAGGAACAGGCGATGGCACCGGGGAGCTGTTTTTT. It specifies CASSLGGTGDGTGELFF.

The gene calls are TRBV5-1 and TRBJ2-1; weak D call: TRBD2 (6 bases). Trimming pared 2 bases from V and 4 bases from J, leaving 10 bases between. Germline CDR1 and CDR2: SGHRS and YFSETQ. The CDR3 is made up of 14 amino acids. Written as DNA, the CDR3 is TGCGCCAGCAGCTTAAGGGACTTGTACAATGAGCAGTTCTTC. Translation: CASSLRDLYNEQFF.

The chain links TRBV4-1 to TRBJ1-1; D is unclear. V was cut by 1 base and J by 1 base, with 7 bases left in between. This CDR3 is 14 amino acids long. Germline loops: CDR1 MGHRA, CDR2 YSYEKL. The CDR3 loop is CASSQGRENTEAFF. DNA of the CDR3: TGCGCCAGCAGCCAAGGGAGGGAGAACACTGAAGCTTTCTTT.

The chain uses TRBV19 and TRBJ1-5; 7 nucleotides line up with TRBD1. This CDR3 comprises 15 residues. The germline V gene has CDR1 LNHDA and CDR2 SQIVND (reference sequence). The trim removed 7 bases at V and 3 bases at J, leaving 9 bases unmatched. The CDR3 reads CASTKADRTNQPQHF. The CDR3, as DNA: TGTGCCAGTACCAAAGCGGACAGGACCAATCAGCCCCAGCATTTT.

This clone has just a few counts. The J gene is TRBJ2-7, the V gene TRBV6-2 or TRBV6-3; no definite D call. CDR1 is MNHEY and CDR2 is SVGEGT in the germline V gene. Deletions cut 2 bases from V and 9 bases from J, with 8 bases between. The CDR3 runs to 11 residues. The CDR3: CASSYQSGQYF. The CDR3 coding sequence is TGTGCCAGCAGTTACCAGTCGGGGCAGTACTTC.

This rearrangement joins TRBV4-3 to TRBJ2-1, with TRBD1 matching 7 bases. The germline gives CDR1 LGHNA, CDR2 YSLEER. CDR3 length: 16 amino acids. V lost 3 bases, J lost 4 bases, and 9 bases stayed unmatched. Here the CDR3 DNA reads TGCGCCAGCAGCCACAAACCGGGACAGCTATACAATGAGCAGTTCTTC. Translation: CASSHKPGQLYNEQFF.